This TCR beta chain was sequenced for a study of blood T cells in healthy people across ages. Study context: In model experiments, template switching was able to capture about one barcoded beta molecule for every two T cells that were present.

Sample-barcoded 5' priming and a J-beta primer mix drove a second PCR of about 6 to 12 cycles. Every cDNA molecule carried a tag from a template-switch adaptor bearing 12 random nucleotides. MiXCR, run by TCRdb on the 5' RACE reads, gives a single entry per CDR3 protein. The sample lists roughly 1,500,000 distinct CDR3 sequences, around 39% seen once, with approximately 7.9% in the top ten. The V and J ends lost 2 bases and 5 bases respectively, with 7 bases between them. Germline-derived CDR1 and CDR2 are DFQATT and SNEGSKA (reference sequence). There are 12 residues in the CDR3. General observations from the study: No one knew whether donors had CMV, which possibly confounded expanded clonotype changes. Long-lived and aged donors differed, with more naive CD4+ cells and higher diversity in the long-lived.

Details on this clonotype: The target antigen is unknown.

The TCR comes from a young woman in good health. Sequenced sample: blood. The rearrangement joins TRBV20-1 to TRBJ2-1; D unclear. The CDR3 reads CSARRYHNEQFF. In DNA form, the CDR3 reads TGCAGTGCTAGACGATACCACAATGAGCAGTTCTTC.